This T cell receptor beta chain was profiled in a study of control samples from healthy donors and cancer patients. Per the germline V gene, CDR1 is SEHNR and CDR2 is FQNEAQ (reference sequence). The CDR3 runs to 14 residues. V gave up 7 bases and J gave up 4 bases, with 16 bases separating them. The protocol was immunoSEQ multiplex PCR, while the TCRdb copy is restricted to in-frame clones and leaves out a portion. There are approximately 88,000 clones in the sample; about 89% occur only once, and roughly 0.9% lies in the top ten. This chain joins TRBV7-9 and TRBJ1-1; D ambiguous. The sample was blood. This clonotype originated in a woman aged 25 to 39 in good health. The DNA of the CDR3 is TGTGCCAGCACCTTGCTGGGGATAGTCACTGAAGCTTTCTTT. Protein product: CASTLLGIVTEAFF.